These 12 T cell receptor beta chains originate from one sample sequenced in a study of shared clonotypes between healthy human individuals. TCRdb's table, derived via immunoSEQ multiplex PCR, lists solely in-frame clones and lacks some. The sample consists of roughly 2 million clones, 85% to 95% of them appearing once. Sequenced material: naive CD4+ T cells sorted from blood. The subset: CD45RA+ positively selected. The receptors stem from a man younger than 35 in good health.

This chain uses TRBV9 with TRBJ2-3; weak D call: TRBD1 (6 bases). The V gene lost 4 bases and the J gene lost 5 bases, with 17 bases spanning the gap. Germline V gene sequence: CDR1 SGDLS, CDR2 YYNGEE. The CDR3 spans 15 residues. CDR3 DNA: TGTGCCAGCAGCCCCACAGGGCTGCCGGGAGATACGCAGTATTTT. It codes for CASSPTGLPGDTQYF.

The chain couples TRBV5-6 to TRBJ2-7; D is uncertain. V was clipped by 2 bases and J by 3 bases, with 9 bases between them. This CDR3 region has 13 residues. The germline CDR1 and CDR2 sequences are SGHDT and YYEEEE. CDR3 bases: TGTGCCAGCAGCTTCCCGGGCCTCTACGAGCAGTACTTC. Translated: CASSFPGLYEQYF.

Details on this clone: An end of the junction differs from the germline gene, which may be a read error. Other DNA sequences within the sample encode an identical CDR3. The gene calls are TRBV7-7 and TRBJ2-5; 12 positions match TRBD2. Germline CDR1 SSHAT, CDR2 FNYEAQ (reference sequence). CDR3 size: 14 residues. The CDR3 sequence is CASSSGLAGETQYF. Written as DNA, the CDR3 is TGTGCTAGCAGCTCGGGACTAGCGGGCGAGACCCAGTACTTC. Together with reference TRBV7-7 and TRBJ2-5, the CDR3 gives the full variable domain: GAGVSQSPRYKVTKRGQDVTLRCDPISSHATLYWYQQALGQGPEFLTYFNYEAQPDKSGLPSDRFSAERPEGSISTLTIQRTEQRDSAMYRCASSSGLAGETQYFGPGTRLLVL.

This chain uses TRBV18 with TRBJ1-4; TRBD1 aligns across 8 bases. Trimming cost V 5 bases and J 4 bases; bases outside gene matches: 6. The CDR3 length is 15 residues. The germline gives CDR1 KGHSH, CDR2 LQKENI. CDR3 nucleotides: TGTGCCAGCTCAACCAGGGGGCCGGTTAATGAAAAACTGTTTTTT. Translation gives CASSTRGPVNEKLFF.

The chain combines TRBV6-4 with TRBJ2-7, with no clear D. The V gene lost 0 bases and the J gene lost 4 bases, with 13 bases spanning the gap. The CDR3 spans 15 residues. Germline lookup yields CDR1 MRHNA and CDR2 SNTAGT. The CDR3: CASSDSMDGQYEQYF. The DNA of the CDR3 is TGTGCCAGCAGTGACTCGATGGACGGCCAGTACGAGCAGTACTTC.

The chain couples TRBV28 to TRBJ2-1, with D unresolved. This CDR3 is built from 14 residues. The germline V and J ends were trimmed by 1 base and 9 bases, with 13 bases remaining between them. Germline-derived CDR1 and CDR2 are MDHEN and SYDVKM. The CDR3 DNA reads TGTGCCAGCAGTTTATTGTCAGCTTCAAGTGAGCAGTTCTTC. Translated: CASSLLSASSEQFF.

This sequence joins TRBV10-3 and TRBJ1-2, with D perhaps TRBD1 (6 bases). V gave up 4 bases and J gave up 4 bases, with 10 bases separating them. Germline V gene sequence: CDR1 ENHRY, CDR2 SYGVKD. The length of the CDR3 is 13 residues. This CDR3 reads CAISAGQFYGYTF. The CDR3, as DNA: TGTGCCATCAGTGCCGGACAGTTCTATGGCTACACCTTC.

This clone was observed a single time. This sequence joins TRBV2 and TRBJ2-5; TRBD1 is a possible D gene (6 bases). The J call may be in error: the DNA end matches TRBJ2-7 better. CDR3 length: 14 amino acids. Germline CDR1 and CDR2: SNHLY and FYNNEI. The CDR3 DNA sequence: TGTGCCAGCAGTGAACAGGGGAGTAACGACGAGCAGTACTTC. This sequence encodes CASSEQGSNDEQYF.

The chain combines TRBV7-2 with TRBJ2-5; TRBD2 is a possible D gene (6 bases). The CDR3 extends over 14 amino acids. Germline CDR1 is SGHTA and CDR2 is FQGNSA. Trimming pared 1 base from V and 5 bases from J, leaving 11 bases between. CDR3 sequence: CASSLEGLAETQYF. The DNA of the CDR3 is TGTGCCAGCAGCTTAGAGGGTCTAGCGGAGACCCAGTACTTC. The complete variable domain, with remaining parts taken from reference TRBV7-2 and TRBJ2-5, reads GAGVSQSPSNKVTEKGKDVELRCDPISGHTALYWYRQSLGQGLEFLIYFQGNSAPDKSGLPSDRFSAERTGGSVSTLTIQRTQQEDSAVYLCASSLEGLAETQYFGPGTRLLVL.

This chain links TRBV4-1 with TRBJ1-1; D unresolved. Trimming pared 4 bases from V and 4 bases from J, leaving 13 bases between. The CDR3 is 14 residues long. Germline V gives CDR1 MGHRA, CDR2 YSYEKL. The CDR3 DNA sequence: TGCGCCAGCAGCCCCGGACGTTGGGTCACTGAAGCTTTCTTT. This gives the protein CASSPGRWVTEAFF.

To note about this clone: A read error may be the cause here, since a much bigger clone is one base away. CDR3 nucleotides: TGTGCCTGGAATGGTTCTACCGGGACTAAATTCTACGAGCAGTACTTC. Translated: CAWNGSTGTKFYEQYF. The chain is built from TRBV30 and TRBJ2-5; 7 bases are shared with TRBD2. The last part of the DNA fits TRBJ2-7 better; the J call may be wrong. The CDR3 has 16 residues. Germline lookup yields CDR1 GTSNPN and CDR2 SVGIG (reference sequence).

Comments on this clone: The sample carries other DNA sequences with the same CDR3. The DNA for the CDR3 is TGTGCCAGCTCACCACCCAACCACTCCTACGAGCAGTACTTC. Its translation is CASSPPNHSYEQYF. The J gene is TRBJ2-7, the V gene TRBV18, with no clear D. Germline lookup yields CDR1 KGHSH and CDR2 LQKENI. Trimming cost V 0 bases and J 0 bases, with 6 bases left between them. The CDR3 has 14 residues.